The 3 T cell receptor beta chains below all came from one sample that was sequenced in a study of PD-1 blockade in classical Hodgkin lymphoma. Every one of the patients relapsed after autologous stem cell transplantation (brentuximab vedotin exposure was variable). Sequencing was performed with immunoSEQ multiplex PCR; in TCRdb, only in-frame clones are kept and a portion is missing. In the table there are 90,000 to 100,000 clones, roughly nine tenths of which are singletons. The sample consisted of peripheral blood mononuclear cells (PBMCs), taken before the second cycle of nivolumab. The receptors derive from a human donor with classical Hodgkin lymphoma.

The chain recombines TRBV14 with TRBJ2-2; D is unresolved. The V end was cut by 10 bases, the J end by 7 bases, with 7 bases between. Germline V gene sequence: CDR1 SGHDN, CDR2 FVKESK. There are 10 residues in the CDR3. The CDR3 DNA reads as TGTGCCACCTCCGGCGGGGAGCTGTTTTTT. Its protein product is CATSGGELFF.

This CDR3 is CASSYSLNTEAFF. CDR3 sequence (DNA): TGTGCCAGCAGTTACAGTTTGAACACTGAAGCTTTCTTT. The J gene is TRBJ1-1, the V gene TRBV7-3; D call uncertain. The CDR3 is 13 residues long. CDR1 is SGHTA and CDR2 is FQGTGA in the germline V gene. V lost 6 bases and J lost 0, with 8 bases in between.

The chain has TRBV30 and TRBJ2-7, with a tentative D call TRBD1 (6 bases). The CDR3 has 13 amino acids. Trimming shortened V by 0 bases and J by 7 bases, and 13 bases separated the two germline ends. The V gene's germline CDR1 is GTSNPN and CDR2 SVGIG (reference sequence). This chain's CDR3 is CAWSVMGAREQYF. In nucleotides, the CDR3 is TGTGCCTGGAGTGTCATGGGGGCACGGGAGCAGTACTTC.